The clone carrying this T cell receptor (beta chain) was counted many times. The antigen remains unidentified. Germline CDR1 MNHNS, CDR2 SASEGT. The V and J ends lost 4 bases and 3 bases, in that order; junction bases with no gene match: 4. The CDR3 consists of 15 residues. The sample originates from a study of Graves' ophthalmopathy and Graves' hyperthyroidism. The study, taken as a whole, reports: The study's model predicted ophthalmopathy progression at about 68% sensitivity and 72.22% specificity. Most clonotypes expanded in thyroid above 0.001 frequency were present in blood too. A model of 13 signatures distinguished ophthalmopathy from stable hyperthyroidism at around 90% sensitivity and roughly 81% specificity.

Patients with other autoimmune diseases, uncontrolled infections, pregnancy or lactation were excluded. The sequenced template was RNA, covering the TCR beta CDR3 region. The library came from an HTBI-primed first-round RT-PCR and a second-round multiplex PCR. TCRdb used MiXCR to reprocess the multiplex PCR reads, holding one entry per CDR3 protein. The sample gives under 350,000 distinct CDR3 sequences, roughly 15% of which show up once; approximately 13% is in the top ten. Sequenced input: peripheral blood. The chain carries TRBV6-1 and TRBJ1-5, with 9 bases identical to TRBD1. The TCR originated in an adult man with Graves' ophthalmopathy. The CDR3: CASSADRGNNQPQHF. In DNA form, the CDR3 reads TGTGCCAGCAGTGCTGACAGGGGGAACAATCAGCCCCAGCATTTT.